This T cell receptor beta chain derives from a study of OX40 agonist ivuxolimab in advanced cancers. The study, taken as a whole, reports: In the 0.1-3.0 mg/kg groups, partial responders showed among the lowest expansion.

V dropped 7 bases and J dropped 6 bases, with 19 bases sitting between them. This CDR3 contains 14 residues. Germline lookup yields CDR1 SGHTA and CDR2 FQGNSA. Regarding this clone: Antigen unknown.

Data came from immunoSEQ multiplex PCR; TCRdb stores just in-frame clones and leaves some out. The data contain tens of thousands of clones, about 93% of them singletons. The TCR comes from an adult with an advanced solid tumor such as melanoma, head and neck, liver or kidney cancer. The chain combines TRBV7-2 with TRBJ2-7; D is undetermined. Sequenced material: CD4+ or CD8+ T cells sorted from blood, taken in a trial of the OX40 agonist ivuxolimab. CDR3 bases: TGTGCCAGCACCTCCCCCGTAGGAGCGAGCGAGCAGTACTTC. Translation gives CASTSPVGASEQYF.